This T cell receptor (beta chain) was retrieved from a study of T cell responses to AZD1222 COVID-19 vaccine. Turning to this clone: The antigen is not known.

TCRdb's copy holds only in-frame clones and misses some; the assay was immunoSEQ multiplex PCR. The table shows roughly 150,000 clones, with around 90% occurring only once. Germline-derived CDR1 and CDR2 are SGHTS and YDEGEE. CDR3 length: 15 residues. With 2 bases removed from V and 6 bases from J, the gap between germline ends came to 15 bases. General study findings and limits: At baseline, just five or six AZD1222 recipients tested seropositive. Elevations in Spike-specific TCR breadth and depth followed administration of two AZD1222 doses.

The TCR originated in an adult in good health. This material consisted of peripheral blood, taken on day 0 of AZD1222 vaccination. The V call is TRBV5-8, the J call TRBJ2-1; D may be TRBD1 (5 bases). The CDR3 DNA sequence: TGTGCCAGCAGCTTCCAGGGTGGTATTGTCAATGAGCAGTTCTTC. Its protein is CASSFQGGIVNEQFF.